This TCR beta chain originates from a study of blood T cell repertoires in COVID-19. V lost 1 base and J lost 7, with 10 bases in between. The CDR3 loop spans 13 amino acids. The method was immunoSEQ multiplex PCR; TCRdb's version includes in-frame clones alone and lacks a portion of them. In the table there are 70,000 to 95,000 clones, under 90% of which are singletons. The specimen was peripheral blood. The source is a woman in her forties with active or convalescent COVID-19. V and J are TRBV12-3 or TRBV12-4 and TRBJ1-2; D gene unclear. CDR3 nucleotide sequence: TGTGCCAGCAGTTTAGAAAGCAAAGCTGGCTACACCTTC. Residues: CASSLESKAGYTF.